This note documents a single T cell receptor (beta chain) sequence. This sample is part of a study of blood T cell repertoires in COVID-19. CDR1 is SGHTA, CDR2 FQGNSA, per germline. V was trimmed by 1 base and J by 4 bases, leaving 11 bases between them. The CDR3 length is 14 residues. Sequencing used immunoSEQ multiplex PCR; TCRdb keeps in-frame clones, though not all of them. The data contain about 300,000 clones, around 89% of them seen just once; the ten biggest clones take up approximately 7.2%. Sequenced input: peripheral blood. This TCR came from a woman aged 30 to 39 who had recovered from COVID-19. The V and J genes are TRBV7-2 and TRBJ2-7; the D gene is possibly TRBD1 (5 bases). CDR3 residues: CASSLVPQGYEQYF. CDR3 bases: TGTGCCAGCAGCTTAGTGCCGCAGGGTTACGAGCAGTACTTC.